This TCR beta chain was recovered during a study of early T cells in non-severe SARS-CoV-2 infection. Study overall: Bulk RNA isolated from unsorted whole blood underwent sequencing; chains were not paired.

V gave up 0 bases and J gave up 3 bases, with 29 bases separating them. The CDR3 sequence is 21 residues long. Per germline, CDR1 LNHNV and CDR2 YYDKDF (reference sequence). TCRdb passed the 5' RACE reads through MiXCR, listing each CDR3 protein once. In the table there are fewer than 100,000 distinct CDR3 sequences, about 12% of which are singletons. What was sequenced was whole blood. This receptor was taken from an adult who was a healthcare worker with PCR-confirmed SARS-CoV-2 infection or an uninfected control (not recorded which). V and J are TRBV15 and TRBJ1-1; perhaps TRBD1 as D (6 bases). The CDR3 DNA sequence: TGTGCCACCAGCAGAGATTCTTTTTTCTCCCGGGACAAGGCGATCCACACTGAAGCTTTCTTT. It codes for CATSRDSFFSRDKAIHTEAFF.